These 12 T cell receptor beta chains originate from one sample sequenced in a study of blood T cell repertoires in COVID-19 (dated by TCRdb to between 2020 and 2021). The method behind the library was the immunoSEQ multiplex PCR assay. The table comes from immuneACCESS by way of TCRdb, which keeps in-frame sequences with V and J called. Part of the clones is missing from these tables; in studies checked, under half for an unresolved V gene and the rest for unknown reasons. In this sample the table shows roughly 250,000 clones, 70% to 90% of which occur a single time. Jointly, the top ten make up 3.5% to 4.5% of the sample. The sequenced sample consisted of PBMCs or T cells enriched from blood (not recorded which). These TCRs come from a woman in her thirties who had recovered from COVID-19.

This clone was observed once. This chain uses TRBV3-1 (or the pseudogene TRBV3-2) with TRBJ2-5; 8 positions agree with TRBD2. V trimming: 4 bases; J trimming: 7 bases; junction bases outside the gene matches: 5. This CDR3 contains 13 residues. Germline V gene sequence: CDR1 LGHDT, CDR2 YNNKEL (reference sequence). The DNA of the CDR3 is TGTGCCAGCAGCCTCGGGAGGGACGGGACCCAGTACTTC. It yields the protein CASSLGRDGTQYF.

This chain uses TRBV9 with TRBJ2-7, with 10 positions matching TRBD1. V gave up 5 bases and J gave up 3 bases; unmatched junction bases: 11. This CDR3 has 16 amino acids. Germline-derived CDR1 and CDR2 are SGDLS and YYNGEE. The CDR3 sequence: CASSPRAGTGVYEQYF. For the CDR3, the DNA is TGTGCCAGCAGTCCCAGGGCCGGGACAGGGGTCTACGAGCAGTACTTC.

The chain is built from TRBV27 and TRBJ1-1; tentative D call: TRBD1 (5 bases). The V and J ends lost 9 bases and 1 base respectively, with 15 bases between them. Germline loops: CDR1 MNHEY, CDR2 SMNVEV (reference sequence). CDR3 length equals 14 residues. CDR3 residues: CASRGHLRNTEAFF. DNA for the CDR3: TGTGCCAGTCGAGGACACCTGCGGAACACTGAAGCTTTCTTT.

The rearrangement uses TRBV19 and TRBJ2-2; 8 positions match TRBD1. The CDR3 consists of 14 residues. The germline gives CDR1 LNHDA, CDR2 SQIVND (reference sequence). The V segment lost 4 bases and the J segment 3 bases; nucleotides outside the gene matches: 1. The CDR3 DNA reads as TGTGCCAGTAGTAGGGGACAGGACACCGGGGAGCTGTTTTTT. It encodes CASSRGQDTGELFF.

This clone was seen a few times. Additional DNA sequences in this sample encode the identical CDR3. V usage is TRBV7-9 and J usage is TRBJ2-7, with 12 bases lining up with TRBD2. The CDR3 loop spans 14 amino acids. V gave up 1 base and J gave up 5 bases; unmatched junction bases: 0. The V gene's germline CDR1 is SEHNR and CDR2 FQNEAQ (reference sequence). Written as DNA, the CDR3 is TGTGCCAGCAGCTTAGGACTAGCGGGAGACGAGCAGTACTTC. Amino acid sequence: CASSLGLAGDEQYF.

The chain combines TRBV4-1 with TRBJ2-7, with 8 bases that match TRBD1. This CDR3 region has 16 residues. Losses at the gene ends were 1 base for V and 2 bases for J; bases not matched to a gene: 7. CDR1 and CDR2 from the germline V gene are MGHRA and YSYEKL. CDR3 region: CASSQAHLQGAYEQYF. CDR3 DNA: TGCGCCAGCAGCCAAGCCCACCTACAGGGGGCCTACGAGCAGTACTTC.

The CDR3 sequence: CAWSASSVGELFF. In DNA, the CDR3 is TGTGCCTGGAGTGCCTCATCGGTCGGGGAGCTGTTTTTT. The chain is built from TRBV30 and TRBJ2-2; D is uncertain. The germline CDR1 and CDR2 sequences are GTSNPN and SVGIG (reference sequence). Between the trimmed V and J ends, which lost 1 base and 7 bases, there was a span of 10 bases. There are 13 residues in the CDR3.

The sample holds a few counts of this clone. The chain carries TRBV10-1 and TRBJ2-2; D unresolved. Germline CDR1 is WNHNN and CDR2 is SYGVQD (reference sequence). Trimming removed 6 bases from V and 4 bases from J, with 12 bases in between. The CDR3 contains 14 residues. CDR3 nucleotide sequence: TGCGCCAGCAGCTTTGCCGGTCTCACCGGGGAGCTGTTTTTT. Amino acids: CASSFAGLTGELFF.

The genes are TRBV11-1 and TRBJ2-7, with D hard to call. V lost 5 bases to trimming and J lost 1 base, with 18 bases between them. Germline loops: CDR1 SGHAT, CDR2 FQDESV (reference sequence). The CDR3 totals 16 residues. CDR3 region: CASSPFGSQPSYEQYF. DNA of the CDR3: TGTGCCAGCAGCCCGTTTGGCTCCCAACCGTCCTACGAGCAGTACTTC.

The chain has TRBV27 and TRBJ2-5; perhaps TRBD2 as D (6 bases). V was trimmed by 5 bases and J by 3 bases, leaving 16 bases between them. The CDR3 has 15 residues. In germline, CDR1 is MNHEY, CDR2 SMNVEV (reference sequence). CDR3 DNA sequence: TGTGCCAGCAGTCCCTACCGGGACTCCAAAGAGACCCAGTACTTC. Translating gives CASSPYRDSKETQYF.

Here the CDR3 DNA reads TGTGCCAGCAGCCATCGGGACAGGCTCTCTGGAAACACCATATATTTT. This translates into CASSHRDRLSGNTIYF. The chain uses TRBV11-3 and TRBJ1-3, with TRBD1 identical over 8 bases. There are 16 residues in the CDR3. The V gene's germline CDR1 is SGHNT and CDR2 YENEEA. Losses at the gene ends were 5 bases for V and 0 bases for J; bases not matched to a gene: 6.

The chain has TRBV27 and TRBJ1-5, with a possible D match to TRBD1 (6 bases). Per the germline V gene, CDR1 is MNHEY and CDR2 is SMNVEV (reference sequence). Trimming took off 5 bases at V and 9 bases at J, with 14 bases between the two ends. The length of the CDR3 is 13 residues. CDR3 coding DNA: TGTGCCAGCAGTCTCAGGGGCAGCTCGCCCCAGCATTTT. It is translated as CASSLRGSSPQHF.